This T cell receptor beta chain is drawn from a study of neoadjuvant anti-PD-1 for oral cavity cancer. Study background: Around day 43, patients without progression received a fourth nivolumab dose before surgery. General study points: PBMC Gini-index clonality exceeded responders' in non-responders post-nivolumab.

Trimming pared 3 bases from V and 0 bases from J, leaving 17 bases between. The CDR3 runs 17 residues. Germline CDR1 reads SGHNT; CDR2 reads YYREEE (reference sequence). Sequenced by immunoSEQ multiplex PCR; TCRdb stores in-frame clones only, minus some. The sample yields over 10,000 clones, 50% to 75% seen once. This clone was recorded a few times. Its cognate antigen is unknown. J is TRBJ2-3 and V is TRBV5-4, with a weak D call TRBD2 (7 bases). The starting material was PBMCs, obtained before nivolumab (anti-PD-1) treatment. The TCR was taken from a person aged 35-79 years with oral cavity squamous cell carcinoma. The CDR3 reads CASSSRLAGGSTDTQYF. In nucleotides, the CDR3 is TGTGCCAGCAGCTCAAGACTAGCCGGGGGCAGCACAGATACGCAGTATTTT.